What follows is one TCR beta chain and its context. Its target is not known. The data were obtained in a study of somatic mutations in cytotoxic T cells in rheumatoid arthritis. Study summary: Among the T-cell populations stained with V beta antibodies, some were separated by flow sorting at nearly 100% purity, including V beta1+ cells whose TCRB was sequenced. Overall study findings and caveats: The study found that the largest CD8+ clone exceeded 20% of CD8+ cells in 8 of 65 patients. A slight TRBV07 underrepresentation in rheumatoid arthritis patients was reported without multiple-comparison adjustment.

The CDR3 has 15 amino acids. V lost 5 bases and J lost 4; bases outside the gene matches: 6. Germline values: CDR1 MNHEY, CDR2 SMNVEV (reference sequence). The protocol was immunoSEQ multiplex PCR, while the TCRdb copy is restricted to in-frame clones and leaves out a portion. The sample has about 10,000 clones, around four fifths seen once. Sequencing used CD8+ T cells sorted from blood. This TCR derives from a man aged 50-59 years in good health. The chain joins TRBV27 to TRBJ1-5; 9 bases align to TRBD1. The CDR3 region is CASSPRDRVNQPQHF. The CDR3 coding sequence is TGTGCCAGCAGTCCGAGGGACAGGGTGAATCAGCCCCAGCATTTT.